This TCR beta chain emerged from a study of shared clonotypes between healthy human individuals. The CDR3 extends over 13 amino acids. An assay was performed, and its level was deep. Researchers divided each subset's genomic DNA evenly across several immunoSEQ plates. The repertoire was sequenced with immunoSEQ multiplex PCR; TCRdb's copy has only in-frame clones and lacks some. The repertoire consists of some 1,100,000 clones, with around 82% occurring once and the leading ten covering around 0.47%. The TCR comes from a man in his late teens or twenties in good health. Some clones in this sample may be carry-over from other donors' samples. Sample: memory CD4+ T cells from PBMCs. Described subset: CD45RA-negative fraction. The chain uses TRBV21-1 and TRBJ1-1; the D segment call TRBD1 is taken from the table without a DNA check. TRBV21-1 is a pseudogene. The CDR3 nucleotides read TGTGCCAGGAGGGACAGGTTGAACACTGAAGCTTTCTTT. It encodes CARRDRLNTEAFF.